The rows below give T cell receptor beta chains drawn from one sample of a study of T cells after yellow fever vaccination. TCRdb reanalysed the 5' RACE reads using MiXCR and keeps one entry per CDR3 protein. The sample comprises some 300,000 distinct CDR3 sequences, 8.5% to 10% of which are singletons, and about 3.5% rests with the top ten. The sample consisted of CD4+ T cells sorted from PBMCs, taken 5 days after the yellow fever booster vaccination. These receptors were obtained from a man aged 18 to 29 who received the YFV17D yellow fever vaccine. CDR3s include the opening cysteine and the closing phenylalanine or tryptophan. D genes are given only for firm matches. Some rows have no size entry. The others give once, few or many, or a class for an expanded clone.

TRBV5-1	NA	few	TRBJ2-2	TGCGCCAGCAGTGCAGGGTTATCGGTCCCCGGGGAGCTGTTTTTT	CASSAGLSVPGELFF
TRBV4-3	TRBD2	NA	TRBJ2-3	TGCGCCAGCAGCCAACTTCTAGCGGGGGGCGGAGATACGCAGTATTTT	CASSQLLAGGGDTQYF
TRBV6-6	NA	many	TRBJ1-2	TGTGCCAGCAATCAACAGGGAGGGGATGGCTACACCTTC	CASNQQGGDGYTF
TRBV20-1	TRBD2	few	TRBJ2-7	TGCAGTGCTAGACCACCCGGCGCTAGCGGGGCTGGGGAGCAGTACTTC	CSARPPGASGAGEQYF
TRBV7-2	NA	few	TRBJ2-3	TGTGCCACTCGGCGGGGTACGAGGACAGATACGCAGTATTTT	CATRRGTRTDTQYF
TRBV20-1	TRBD1	few	TRBJ1-6	TGCAGTGCTGGAACAGGGGCCCCTGCACCCCTCCACTTT	CSAGTGAPAPLHF
TRBV7-2	NA	few	TRBJ2-3	TGTGCCAGCAGTCCAGGGGTTAGCACAGATACGCAGTATTTT	CASSPGVSTDTQYF
TRBV6-6	NA	NA	TRBJ1-6	TGTGCCAGCAGTTACTTGCCCCCCGGGAATTCACCCCTCCACTTT	CASSYLPPGNSPLHF
TRBV7-3	TRBD1	few	TRBJ1-1	TGTGCCAGCAGCCCTCGGACAGGCACTTTGAACACTGAAGCTTTCTTT	CASSPRTGTLNTEAFF
TRBV4-2	NA	NA	TRBJ2-7	TGTGCCAGCAGCCAAGAAGGGGTCTACGAGCAGTACTTC	CASSQEGVYEQYF
TRBV20-1	TRBD1	NA	TRBJ1-2	TGCAGTGCTACGACAGGGGCTGGCTACACCTTC	CSATTGAGYTF
TRBV29-1	NA	NA	TRBJ2-5	TGCAGTTGGAGAGTGCGGGAGACCCAGTACTTC	CSWRVRETQYF
TRBV25-1	TRBD1	few	TRBJ1-1	TGTGCCAGCAGTCCCGGGACAGGGTACTCAAGATCGGCTGAAGCTTTCTTT	CASSPGTGYSRSAEAFF
TRBV28	NA	many	TRBJ2-3	TGTGCCAGCAGACTAAATGTAGATACGCAGTATTTT	CASRLNVDTQYF
TRBV6-2/TRBV6-3	NA	many	TRBJ2-3	TGTGCCAGCAGTTATACGGGAAGGTCAGATACGCAGTATTTT	CASSYTGRSDTQYF
TRBV2	NA	NA	TRBJ1-5	TGTGCCAGCAGTCTCGACGCTACTGGACAGCCCCAGCATTTT	CASSLDATGQPQHF
TRBV7-2	TRBD1	NA	TRBJ2-5	TGTGCCAGCAGCTTAGGGGACAGGGAAAAAGAGACCCAGTACTTC	CASSLGDREKETQYF
TRBV6-2/TRBV6-3	NA	NA	TRBJ1-1	TGTGCCAGCAGTTACAGGGTAACCGAAGCTTTCTTT	CASSYRVTEAFF
TRBV10-1	NA	few	TRBJ2-1	TGCGCCAGCAGTGAGATACAGGATACTGAGCAGTTCTTC	CASSEIQDTEQFF
TRBV10-3	NA	NA	TRBJ1-2	TGTGCCATCAGTGAGCTCCGTTTGAGCGGCTACACCTTC	CAISELRLSGYTF
TRBV3-1	NA	few	TRBJ2-2	TGTGCCAGCAGCCAAGTGCCGAACACCGGGGAGCTGTTTTTT	CASSQVPNTGELFF
TRBV5-5	TRBD1	NA	TRBJ1-4	TGTGCCAGCAGCTTGGAAGGGGGCAAGGGTGAAAAACTGTTTTTT	CASSLEGGKGEKLFF
TRBV7-2	NA	few	TRBJ2-7	TGTGCCAGCAGCACGGACACGCGATACGAGCAGTACTTC	CASSTDTRYEQYF
TRBV12-3/TRBV12-4	TRBD1	NA	TRBJ2-3	TGTGCCAGCTCGACTCCCGCCGGGACAGTTAAAGATACGCAGTATTTT	CASSTPAGTVKDTQYF
TRBV10-3	TRBD1	many	TRBJ2-7	TGTGCCATCAGCCACGGGACAGACTCCTACGAGCAGTACTTC	CAISHGTDSYEQYF